This entry lists 10 T cell receptor beta chains sequenced from one sample in a study of blood T cell repertoires in COVID-19. Assay used: immunoSEQ multiplex PCR; TCRdb lists only in-frame clones, some missing. Here the sample spans about 370,000 clones, roughly 89% being singletons. Source material: peripheral blood. The receptors stem from a man in his late teens or twenties with active or convalescent COVID-19.

The rearrangement joins TRBV6-5 to TRBJ2-7; tentative D call: TRBD1 (6 bases). In germline, CDR1 is MNHEY, CDR2 SVGAGI. Deletions cut 9 bases from V and 3 bases from J, with 15 bases between. This CDR3 region has 13 residues. The CDR3 loop reads CASGQRHFYEQYF. In DNA form, the CDR3 reads TGTGCCAGTGGACAGAGGCATTTCTACGAGCAGTACTTC.

The V call is TRBV7-9, the J call TRBJ2-5; TRBD2 agrees at 9 bases. The CDR3 sequence is 17 residues long. The trim removed 1 base at V and 1 base at J, leaving 7 bases unmatched. Germline-derived CDR1 and CDR2 are SEHNR and FQNEAQ (reference sequence). The CDR3 coding sequence is TGTGCCAGCAGCTTAGGGCTAGCGGGAAGAATCCAAGAGACCCAGTACTTC. This codes for CASSLGLAGRIQETQYF.

The rearrangement uses TRBV27 and TRBJ2-7, with 8 bases fitting TRBD1. The CDR3 totals 17 residues. V was pared by 1 base and J by 2 bases, with 10 bases of the junction left unmatched. The germline CDR1 and CDR2 sequences are MNHEY and SMNVEV (reference sequence). The CDR3 protein is CASSLWGGQGATYEQYF. The CDR3 DNA sequence: TGTGCCAGCAGTTTATGGGGTGGGCAGGGGGCCACCTACGAGCAGTACTTC.

V gene TRBV6-5 combines with J gene TRBJ2-7; tentatively, D is TRBD1 (6 bases). Germline lookup yields CDR1 MNHEY and CDR2 SVGAGI. With 5 bases removed from V and 6 bases from J, the gap between germline ends came to 14 bases. The CDR3 spans 13 residues. The CDR3 protein is CASSPGTWTEQYF. In DNA form, the CDR3 reads TGTGCCAGCAGTCCCGGGACATGGACCGAGCAGTACTTC.

This clone was seen once. The chain carries TRBV12-3 or TRBV12-4 and TRBJ1-4; weak D call: TRBD1 (5 bases). Between the trimmed V and J ends, which lost 5 bases and 5 bases, there was a span of 9 bases. The CDR3 sequence is 13 residues long. The CDR3 DNA follows: TGTGCCAGCAGTACGACAGAAAATGAAAAACTGTTTTTT. This sequence encodes CASSTTENEKLFF.

The chain joins TRBV5-6 to TRBJ2-5; TRBD2 matches at 8 bases. V shed 4 bases and J 5 bases; nucleotides not matched to a gene: 7. The CDR3 length is 14 residues. CDR1 SGHDT and CDR2 YYEEEE come from the germline V gene. The CDR3 DNA reads TGTGCCAGCAGCCCCGGGACTAGTGATGAGACCCAGTACTTC. Translation: CASSPGTSDETQYF.

A note on this clone: The junction does not match germline at one end; this may be a read error. The chain joins TRBV7-7 to TRBJ2-5, with 11 positions matching TRBD1. CDR1 is SSHAT and CDR2 is FNYEAQ in the germline V gene (reference sequence). This CDR3 contains 14 residues. CDR3 sequence: CASSRTGGGETQYF. CDR3 in DNA: TGTGCTAGCAGCCGGACAGGGGGCGGAGAGACCCAGTACTTC.

The rearrangement joins TRBV4-1 to TRBJ2-1, with 7 bases identical to TRBD2. The junction had 13 bases not matched to a gene; V was cut back by 4 bases and J by 7 bases. CDR1 is MGHRA, CDR2 YSYEKL, per germline. The CDR3 has 16 residues. The CDR3 region has the DNA TGCGCCAGCAGCCCCCTGGTGGCGGGGGTTCGGAATGAGCAGTTCTTC. Translation gives CASSPLVAGVRNEQFF.

The CDR3 reads CASSRGPGEAFF. In nucleotides, the CDR3 is TGTGCCAGCTCCAGGGGGCCGGGTGAAGCTTTCTTT. V gene TRBV19 combines with J gene TRBJ1-1, with TRBD1 matching over 8 bases. The length of the CDR3 is 12 residues. Trimming at V came to 9 bases and at J to 7 bases, leaving 7 bases not matched to a gene. Germline CDR1 LNHDA, CDR2 SQIVND (reference sequence).

This chain joins TRBV28 and TRBJ2-1; 7 bases align to TRBD2. Trimming removed 3 bases from V and 0 bases from J; junction bases left unmatched: 8. This CDR3 spans 17 amino acids. The germline V gene has CDR1 MDHEN and CDR2 SYDVKM. The CDR3 here is CASSFSLASGSYNEQFF. The CDR3 nucleotides are TGTGCCAGCAGTTTCTCACTAGCGAGTGGCTCCTACAATGAGCAGTTCTTC.